Presented here are 12 T cell receptor beta chains from one specimen sequenced in a study of T-cell reconstitution after alpha-beta-depleted transplantation in children. Unique molecular identifiers were used to barcode this TCRbeta library. From the PCR reads, TCRdb called clonotypes with MiXCR, one entry per CDR3 protein. The sample shows about 27,000 distinct CDR3 sequences, roughly 19% of them seen only once. Sequences were derived from PBMCs, mostly from graft donor cells, sampled 60 days after TCRalphabeta/CD19-depleted stem cell transplant. The receptor source for this set is a male patient between 2 and 9 years old who had a stem cell transplant for acute lymphoblastic leukemia, so the T cells may come from the graft donor.

This clonotype has ten or more counts. The gene calls are TRBV20-1 and TRBJ2-3, with 9 bases aligning to TRBD2. The germline V gene has CDR1 DFQATT and CDR2 SNEGSKA (reference sequence). The CDR3 runs 13 residues. The V gene end was trimmed by 5 bases and the J gene end by 4 bases; junction bases not matched to a gene: 4. This CDR3 reads CSALAGWADTQYF. The CDR3 coding sequence is TGCAGTGCTCTAGCGGGGTGGGCAGATACGCAGTATTTT.

This clonotype was detected a few times. V gene TRBV20-1 combines with J gene TRBJ2-3, with D possibly matching TRBD2 (6 bases). The CDR3 has 13 amino acids. The germline V gene has CDR1 DFQATT and CDR2 SNEGSKA (reference sequence). V lost 6 bases to trimming and J lost 0 bases, with 10 bases between them. CDR3 protein: CSAIADSTDTQYF. The CDR3 bases are TGCAGTGCCATAGCGGATAGCACAGATACGCAGTATTTT.

The chain employs TRBV12-3 or TRBV12-4 and TRBJ1-1; no clear D gene. Trimming left V 8 bases short and J 4 bases short, with 8 bases between. This CDR3 is 11 amino acids long. DNA of the CDR3: TGTGCCAGCGTGGTGAGCACTGAAGCTTTCTTT. Translation: CASVVSTEAFF.

This clonotype was detected ten times or more. This chain links TRBV9 with TRBJ2-1, with 11 nucleotides matching TRBD2. This CDR3 contains 17 residues. V lost 4 bases to trimming and J lost 7 bases; unmatched junction nucleotides: 13. Germline lookup yields CDR1 SGDLS and CDR2 YYNGEE. The CDR3 is CASSPSGTSGSFNEQFF. The CDR3 DNA follows: TGTGCCAGCAGCCCGAGCGGGACTAGCGGTTCCTTTAATGAGCAGTTCTTC.

This clonotype was found many times. The CDR3 region has the DNA TGTGCCAGCAGTGTTATGTCCGCCACATTCTACGAGCAGTACTTC. This translates into CASSVMSATFYEQYF. The rearrangement links TRBV27 to TRBJ2-7, with D unclear. Germline CDR1 and CDR2: MNHEY and SMNVEV (reference sequence). V lost 5 bases and J 3 bases, leaving 17 bases between the germline ends. The CDR3 consists of 15 residues.

This chain connects TRBV12-3 or TRBV12-4 to TRBJ2-7, with TRBD2 matching 10 bases. This CDR3 is built from 14 residues. Trimming removed 5 bases from V and 4 bases from J; junction bases left unmatched: 5. CDR3 residues: CASSLKTSGYEQYF. CDR3 coding DNA: TGTGCCAGCAGTCTTAAGACTAGCGGGTACGAGCAGTACTTC.

V is TRBV27 and J is TRBJ2-7; D may be TRBD2 (5 bases). CDR1 is MNHEY and CDR2 is SMNVEV in the germline V gene (reference sequence). This CDR3 region has 12 residues. With 5 bases removed from V and 4 bases from J, the gap between germline ends came to 9 bases. The CDR3 DNA is TGTGCCAGCAGTAGTTCGGGATACGAGCAGTACTTC. Amino acid sequence: CASSSSGYEQYF.

The genes are TRBV7-2 and TRBJ2-2; 8 bases are shared with TRBD2. V shed 8 bases and J 5 bases; nucleotides not matched to a gene: 7. CDR3 length: 14 residues. From germline, CDR1 is SGHTA and CDR2 FQGNSA. The CDR3 nucleotides are TGTGCCAGCTCGCGCGGGAGGAAGACCGGGGAGCTGTTTTTT. It encodes CASSRGRKTGELFF.

The chain has TRBV4-2 and TRBJ1-5; no clear D. The CDR3 is made up of 15 amino acids. V was clipped by 6 bases and J by 1 base, with 13 bases between them. The germline CDR1 and CDR2 sequences are LGHNA and YNFKEQ. In DNA, the CDR3 is TGTGCCAGCAGAGCAGGCGCACAAAGCAATCAGCCCCAGCATTTT. Translated, it gives CASRAGAQSNQPQHF.

This clonotype was observed many times. The chain uses TRBV28 and TRBJ2-7, with 7 bases lining up with TRBD1. This CDR3 comprises 14 residues. The germline gives CDR1 MDHEN, CDR2 SYDVKM. V was pared by 4 bases and J by 1 base, with 4 bases of the junction left unmatched. This CDR3 is CASSSSGGSYEQYF. Written as DNA, the CDR3 is TGTGCCAGCAGTTCATCAGGGGGTTCCTACGAGCAGTACTTC.

The chain is built from TRBV27 and TRBJ1-2; D remains ambiguous. This CDR3 has 15 residues. Germline CDR1 reads MNHEY; CDR2 reads SMNVEV (reference sequence). The V gene lost 5 bases and the J gene lost 4 bases, with 17 bases spanning the gap. CDR3 in amino acids: CASSPQAIPIYGYTF. The CDR3 bases are TGTGCCAGCAGTCCGCAGGCTATCCCAATCTATGGCTACACCTTC.

This clonotype was found a few times. This chain links TRBV7-3 with TRBJ2-6; D is unclear. V was pared by 4 bases and J by 3 bases, with 10 bases between. The germline V gene encodes CDR1 SGHTA and CDR2 FQGTGA. CDR3 length: 15 amino acids. DNA for the CDR3: TGTGCCAGCAGCTCGGACCCTTATGGGGCCAACGTCCTGACTTTC. Translation gives CASSSDPYGANVLTF.